This T cell receptor (beta chain) was sequenced for a study of PD-L1 blockade in urothelial cancer. As for the study in general: Atezolizumab 1,200 mg was given intravenously every 3 weeks, starting 2014. Blood drawn 3 weeks (second dose) and 6 weeks after treatment start was analyzed. When blood samples were assessed, the median T cell count was about 140,000. Individuals in the cohort had been given 0 to 3 earlier chemotherapy regimens.

Sequencing used immunoSEQ multiplex PCR; TCRdb keeps in-frame clones, though not all of them. This repertoire shows 70,000 to 85,000 clones, around four fifths found once; its top ten account for roughly 4.5%. Germline CDR1 and CDR2: SGHAT and FQNNGV. The CDR3 contains 16 residues. V shed 1 base and J shed 2 bases, with 12 bases lying between them. This sequence joins TRBV11-2 and TRBJ1-3, with D possibly TRBD1 on 5 matching bases. The TCR comes from a man aged 65-85 years with urothelial cancer. The sample in question was PBMCs, obtained around atezolizumab (anti-PD-L1) treatment. The CDR3 DNA sequence: TGTGCCAGCAGCTTAGTATCGGGGACTCCTGGAAACACCATATATTTT. Protein product: CASSLVSGTPGNTIYF.